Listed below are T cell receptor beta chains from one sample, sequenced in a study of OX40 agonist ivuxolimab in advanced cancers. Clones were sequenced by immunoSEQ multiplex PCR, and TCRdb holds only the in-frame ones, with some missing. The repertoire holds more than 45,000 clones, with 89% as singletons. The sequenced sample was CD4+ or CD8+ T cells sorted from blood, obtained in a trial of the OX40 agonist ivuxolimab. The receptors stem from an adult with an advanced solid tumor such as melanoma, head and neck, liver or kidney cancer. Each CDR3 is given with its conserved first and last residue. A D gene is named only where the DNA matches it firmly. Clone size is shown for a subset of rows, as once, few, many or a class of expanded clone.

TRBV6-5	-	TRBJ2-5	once	CASSYSAVETQYF	TGTGCCAGCAGTTACTCGGCCGTAGAGACCCAGTACTTC
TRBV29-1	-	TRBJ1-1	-	CSVVVTEAFF	TGCAGCGTCGTGGTAACTGAAGCTTTCTTT
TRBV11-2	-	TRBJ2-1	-	CASSPGLSREQFF	TGTGCCAGCAGCCCGGGACTTTCGAGGGAGCAGTTCTTC
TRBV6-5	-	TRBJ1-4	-	CASSPQTATNEKLFF	TGTGCCAGCAGTCCTCAGACAGCAACTAATGAAAAACTGTTTTTT
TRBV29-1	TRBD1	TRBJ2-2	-	CSATLGTGHGELFF	TGCAGCGCAACACTAGGGACAGGTCACGGGGAGCTGTTTTTT
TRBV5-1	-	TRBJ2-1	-	CASSQYNEQFF	TGCGCCAGCAGCCAGTACAATGAGCAGTTCTTC
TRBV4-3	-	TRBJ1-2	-	CASSQDNGGYGYTF	TGCGCCAGCAGCCAAGACAACGGGGGCTATGGCTACACCTTC
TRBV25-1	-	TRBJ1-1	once	CASSAYNGDTEAFF	TGTGCCAGCAGTGCCTATAACGGCGACACTGAAGCTTTCTTT
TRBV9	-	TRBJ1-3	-	CASSVGLGRSSGNTIYF	TGTGCCAGCAGCGTAGGGTTAGGCCGGAGCTCTGGAAACACCATATATTTT
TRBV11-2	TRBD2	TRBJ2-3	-	CASSRVRLAGGSTDTQYF	TGTGCCAGCAGCCGAGTCCGACTAGCGGGAGGGAGCACAGATACGCAGTATTTT
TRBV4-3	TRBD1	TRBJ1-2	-	CASSHQDRVNGYTF	TGCGCCAGCAGCCATCAGGACAGGGTGAATGGCTACACCTTC
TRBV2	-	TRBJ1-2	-	CASSSPGPNYGYTF	TGTGCCAGCAGCAGCCCGGGACCCAACTATGGCTACACCTTC
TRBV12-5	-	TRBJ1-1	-	CASGFLNTEAFF	TGTGCTAGTGGTTTCTTGAACACTGAAGCTTTCTTT
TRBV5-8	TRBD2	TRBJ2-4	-	CASSGRTSGKNIQYF	TGTGCCAGCAGCGGAAGGACTAGCGGAAAAAACATTCAGTACTTC
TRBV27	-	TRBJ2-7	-	CASSLREQYF	TGTGCCAGCAGTTTGCGGGAGCAGTACTTC
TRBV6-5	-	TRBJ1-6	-	CASSSIGSPLHF	TGTGCCAGCAGCTCTATCGGGTCACCCCTCCACTTT
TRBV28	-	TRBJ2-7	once	CASSPRDAFYEQYF	TGTGCCAGCAGCCCGAGGGATGCTTTCTACGAGCAGTACTTC
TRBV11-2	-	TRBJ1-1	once	CASSFGNTEAFF	TGTGCCAGCAGCTTTGGGAACACTGAAGCTTTCTTT
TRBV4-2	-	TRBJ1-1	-	CASSQGAATNTEAFF	TGTGCCAGCAGCCAAGGCGCGGCTACAAACACTGAAGCTTTCTTT
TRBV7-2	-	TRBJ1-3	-	CASSLGISSGNTIYF	TGTGCCAGCAGCTTAGGGATAAGCTCTGGAAACACCATATATTTT
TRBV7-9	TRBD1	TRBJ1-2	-	CASSAGGADNYGYTF	TGTGCCAGCAGCGCAGGGGGCGCGGATAACTATGGCTACACCTTC
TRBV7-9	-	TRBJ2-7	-	CASSSGTLSF	TGTGCCAGCAGTTCCGGGACTCTCTCATTC
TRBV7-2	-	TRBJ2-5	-	CASSLGGLGTQYF	TGTGCCAGCAGCTTAGGGGGGCTGGGGACCCAGTACTTC
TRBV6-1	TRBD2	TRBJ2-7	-	CASRAGGPHEQYF	TGTGCCAGTAGAGCGGGGGGGCCTCACGAGCAGTACTTC
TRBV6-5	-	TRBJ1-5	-	CASSRSTSGQPQHF	TGTGCCAGCAGTCGGTCGACGTCTGGTCAGCCCCAGCATTTT